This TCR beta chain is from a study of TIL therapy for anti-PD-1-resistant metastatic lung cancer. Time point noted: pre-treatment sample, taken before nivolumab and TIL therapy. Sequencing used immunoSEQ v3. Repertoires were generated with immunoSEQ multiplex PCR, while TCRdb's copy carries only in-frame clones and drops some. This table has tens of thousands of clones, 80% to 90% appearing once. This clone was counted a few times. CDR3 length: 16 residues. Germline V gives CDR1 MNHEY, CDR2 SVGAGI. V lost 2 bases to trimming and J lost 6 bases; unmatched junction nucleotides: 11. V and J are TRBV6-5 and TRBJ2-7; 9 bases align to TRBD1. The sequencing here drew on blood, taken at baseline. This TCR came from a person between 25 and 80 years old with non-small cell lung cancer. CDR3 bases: TGTGCCAGCAGTTACGCGTGGACAGGGGCGTCGGGCGAGCAGTACTTC. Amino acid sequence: CASSYAWTGASGEQYF.